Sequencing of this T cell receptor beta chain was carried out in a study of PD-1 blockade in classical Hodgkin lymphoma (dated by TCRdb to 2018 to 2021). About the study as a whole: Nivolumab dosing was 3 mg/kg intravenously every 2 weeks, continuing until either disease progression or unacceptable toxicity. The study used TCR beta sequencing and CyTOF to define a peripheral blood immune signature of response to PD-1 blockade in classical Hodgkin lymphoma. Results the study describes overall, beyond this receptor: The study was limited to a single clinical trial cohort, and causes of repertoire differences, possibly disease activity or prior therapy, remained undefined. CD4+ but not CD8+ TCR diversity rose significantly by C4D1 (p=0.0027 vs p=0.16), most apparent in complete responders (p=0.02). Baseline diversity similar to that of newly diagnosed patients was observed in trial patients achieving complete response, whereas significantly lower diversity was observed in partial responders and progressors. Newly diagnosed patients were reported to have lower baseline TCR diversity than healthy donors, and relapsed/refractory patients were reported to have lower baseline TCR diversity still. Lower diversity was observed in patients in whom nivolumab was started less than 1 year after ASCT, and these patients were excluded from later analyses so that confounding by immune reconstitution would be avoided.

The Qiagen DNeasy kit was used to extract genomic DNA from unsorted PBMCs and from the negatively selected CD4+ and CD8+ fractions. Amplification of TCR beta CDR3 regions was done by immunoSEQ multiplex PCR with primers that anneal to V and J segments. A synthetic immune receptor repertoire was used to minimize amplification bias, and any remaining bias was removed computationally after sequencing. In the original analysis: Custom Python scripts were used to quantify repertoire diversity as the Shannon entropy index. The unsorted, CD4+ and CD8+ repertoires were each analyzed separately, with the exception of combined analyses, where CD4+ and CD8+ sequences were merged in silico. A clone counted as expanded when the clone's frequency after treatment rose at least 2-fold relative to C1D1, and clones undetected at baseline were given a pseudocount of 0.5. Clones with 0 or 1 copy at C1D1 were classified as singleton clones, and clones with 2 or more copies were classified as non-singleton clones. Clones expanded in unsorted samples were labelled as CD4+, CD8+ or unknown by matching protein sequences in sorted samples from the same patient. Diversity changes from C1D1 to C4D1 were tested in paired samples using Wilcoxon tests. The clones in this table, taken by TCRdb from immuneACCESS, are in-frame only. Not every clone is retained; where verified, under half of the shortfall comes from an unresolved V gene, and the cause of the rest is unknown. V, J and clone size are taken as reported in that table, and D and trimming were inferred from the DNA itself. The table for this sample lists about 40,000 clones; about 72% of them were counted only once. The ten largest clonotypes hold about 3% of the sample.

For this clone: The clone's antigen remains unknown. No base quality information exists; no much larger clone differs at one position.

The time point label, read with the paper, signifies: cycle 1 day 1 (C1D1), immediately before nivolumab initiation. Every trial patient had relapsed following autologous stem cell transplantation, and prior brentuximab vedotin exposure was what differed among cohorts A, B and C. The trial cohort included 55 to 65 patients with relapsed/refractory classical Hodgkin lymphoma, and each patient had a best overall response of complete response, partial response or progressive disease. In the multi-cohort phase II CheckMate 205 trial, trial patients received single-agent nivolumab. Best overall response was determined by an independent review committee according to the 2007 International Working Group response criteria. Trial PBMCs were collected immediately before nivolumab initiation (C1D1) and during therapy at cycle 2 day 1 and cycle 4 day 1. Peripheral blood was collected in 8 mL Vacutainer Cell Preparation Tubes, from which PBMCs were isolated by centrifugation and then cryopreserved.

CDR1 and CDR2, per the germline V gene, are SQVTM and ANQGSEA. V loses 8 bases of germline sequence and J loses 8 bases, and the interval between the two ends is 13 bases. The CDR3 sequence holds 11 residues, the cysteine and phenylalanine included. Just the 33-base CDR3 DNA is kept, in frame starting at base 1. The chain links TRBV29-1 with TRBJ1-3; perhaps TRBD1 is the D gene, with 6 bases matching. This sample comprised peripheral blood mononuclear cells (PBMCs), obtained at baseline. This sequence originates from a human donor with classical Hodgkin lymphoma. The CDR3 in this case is CSIGRGDTIYF. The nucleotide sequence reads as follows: TGCAGCATTGGGAGGGGGGACACCATATATTTT.